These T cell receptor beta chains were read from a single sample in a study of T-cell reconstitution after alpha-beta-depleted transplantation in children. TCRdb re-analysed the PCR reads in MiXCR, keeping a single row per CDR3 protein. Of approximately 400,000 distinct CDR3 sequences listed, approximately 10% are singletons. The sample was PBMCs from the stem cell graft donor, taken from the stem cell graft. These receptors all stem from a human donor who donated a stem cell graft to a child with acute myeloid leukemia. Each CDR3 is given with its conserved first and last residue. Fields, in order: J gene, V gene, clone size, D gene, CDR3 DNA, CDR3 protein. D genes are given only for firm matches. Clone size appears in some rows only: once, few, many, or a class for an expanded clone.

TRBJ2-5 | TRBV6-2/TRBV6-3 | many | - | TGTGCCAGCAGTTTCGCAGCCAAAGAGACCCAGTACTTC | CASSFAAKETQYF
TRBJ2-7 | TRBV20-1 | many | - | TGCAGTGCTGGACCATTAACCTACGAGCAGTACTTC | CSAGPLTYEQYF
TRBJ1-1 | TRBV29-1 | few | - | TGCAGCGTTGTAGACAGTACGGACACTGAAGCTTTCTTT | CSVVDSTDTEAFF
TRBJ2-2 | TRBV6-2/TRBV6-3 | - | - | TGTGCCAGCAGCCTAGAGATGGCCGGGGAGCTGTTTTTT | CASSLEMAGELFF
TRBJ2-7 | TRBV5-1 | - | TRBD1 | TGCGCCAGCAGCTTGGCCCCGGGACAGGGGACCTACGAGCAGTACTTC | CASSLAPGQGTYEQYF
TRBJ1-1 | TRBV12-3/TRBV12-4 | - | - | TGTGCCAGCAAAGTGGGGGGCGGTTTGACTGAAGCTTTCTTT | CASKVGGGLTEAFF
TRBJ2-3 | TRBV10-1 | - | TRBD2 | TGCGCCAGCAGCAGTGGGACTAGCGGGGGAACGCAGTATTTT | CASSSGTSGGTQYF
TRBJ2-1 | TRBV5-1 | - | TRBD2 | TGCGCCAGCAGCTTGGCAGGGACTAGCAGCAATGAGCAGTTCTTC | CASSLAGTSSNEQFF
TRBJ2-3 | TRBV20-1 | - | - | TGCAGTGCTAGACAGCTCGCCGCAGATACGCAGTATTTT | CSARQLAADTQYF
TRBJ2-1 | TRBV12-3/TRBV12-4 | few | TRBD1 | TGTGCCAGCGGAAAGACAGGGGCCTACAATGAGCAGTTCTTC | CASGKTGAYNEQFF
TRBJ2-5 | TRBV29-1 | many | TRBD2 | TGCAGCGCATCCGGGACTAGCGGGAGAGAGACCCAGTACTTC | CSASGTSGRETQYF
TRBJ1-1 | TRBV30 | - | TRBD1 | TGTGCCTGCAAGCCAACAGGGGGCTGGGCTGAAGCTTTCTTT | CACKPTGGWAEAFF
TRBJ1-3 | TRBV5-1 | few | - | TGCGCCAGCAGCTTGGCACCTGGAAACACCATATATTTT | CASSLAPGNTIYF
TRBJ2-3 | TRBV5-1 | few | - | TGCGCCAGCAGCTTGGTTATAACCTTAGGCACAGATACGCAGTATTTT | CASSLVITLGTDTQYF
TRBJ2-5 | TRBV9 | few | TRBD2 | TGTGCCAGCAGCGTAGGAGTGCTAGCGGGAGCCATCCAAGAGACCCAGTACTTC | CASSVGVLAGAIQETQYF
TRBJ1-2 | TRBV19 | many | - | TGTGCCAGTAGTATAGAGGTCAATCCCATCTATGGCTACACCTTC | CASSIEVNPIYGYTF
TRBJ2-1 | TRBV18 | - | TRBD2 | TGTGCCAGCTCACCGGAGGGACTAGCGGTTGATGAGCAGTTCTTC | CASSPEGLAVDEQFF
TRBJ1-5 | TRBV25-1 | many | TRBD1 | TGTGCCAGCAGTGGGGGGACAGGGCTATATAGCAATCAGCCCCAGCATTTT | CASSGGTGLYSNQPQHF
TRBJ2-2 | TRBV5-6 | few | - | TGTGCCAGCAGCTTCATCGACAGGCGCCACACCGGGGAGCTGTTTTTT | CASSFIDRRHTGELFF
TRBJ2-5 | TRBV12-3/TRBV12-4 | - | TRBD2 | TGTGCCAGCAGTTTGACTAGCGGGGGGAGGCAAGAGACCCAGTACTTC | CASSLTSGGRQETQYF
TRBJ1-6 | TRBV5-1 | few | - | TGCGCCAGCAGCTTGGAAACCTATAATTCACCCCTCCACTTT | CASSLETYNSPLHF
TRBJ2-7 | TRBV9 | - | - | TGTGCCAGCAGCGCTCGGACTTTCTCCTACGAGCAGTACTTC | CASSARTFSYEQYF
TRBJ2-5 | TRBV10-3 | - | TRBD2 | TGTGCCATCACCCAGCGGGAGTTTGGAGAGACCCAGTACTTC | CAITQREFGETQYF
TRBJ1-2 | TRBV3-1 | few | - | TGTGCCAGCAGCCAAGATTTCCCAAACTTGCCCGACAGGCCCTTCTATGGCTACACCTTC | CASSQDFPNLPDRPFYGYTF
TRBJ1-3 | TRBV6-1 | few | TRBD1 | TGTGCCAGCAGCGAAAGGGTGGGACAGGGGGCTTCTGGAAACACCATATATTTT | CASSERVGQGASGNTIYF
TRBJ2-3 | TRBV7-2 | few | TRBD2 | TGTGCCAGCAGCCTCGGACTAGCGAAAGATACGCAGTATTTT | CASSLGLAKDTQYF
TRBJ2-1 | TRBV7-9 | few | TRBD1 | TGTGCCAGCAGCTTTACGACAGGGACGTACAATGAGCAGTTCTTC | CASSFTTGTYNEQFF
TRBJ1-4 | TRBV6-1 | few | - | TGTGCCAGCAGTGAAGGGACTGCTTCTGAAAAACTGTTTTTT | CASSEGTASEKLFF
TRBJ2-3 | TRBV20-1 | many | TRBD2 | TGCAGTGCGAGAACTAGCGGCACAGATACGCAGTATTTT | CSARTSGTDTQYF
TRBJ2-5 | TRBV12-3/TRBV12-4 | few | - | TGTGCCAGCAGTTTAGGGGACATAATGAGAGAGACCCAGTACTTC | CASSLGDIMRETQYF
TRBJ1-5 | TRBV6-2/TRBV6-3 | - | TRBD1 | TGTGCCAGCAGTCCAGGGGGGACGGGGCAGCCCCAGCATTTT | CASSPGGTGQPQHF
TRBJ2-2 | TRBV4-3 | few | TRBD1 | TGCGCCAGTTCTGGACAGGAGGCGACCGGGGAGCTGTTTTTT | CASSGQEATGELFF
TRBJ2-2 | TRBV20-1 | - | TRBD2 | TGCAGTGCTAGAATCCATACTAGCGGGAAGCCCGGGGAGCTGTTTTTT | CSARIHTSGKPGELFF
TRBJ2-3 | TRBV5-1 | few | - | TGCGCCAGCAGCTTGTCGACAGGAGGGGATACGCAGTATTTT | CASSLSTGGDTQYF
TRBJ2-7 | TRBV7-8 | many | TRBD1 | TGTGCCAGCAGCCCCCGACAGGGGGCCTACGAGCAGTACTTC | CASSPRQGAYEQYF
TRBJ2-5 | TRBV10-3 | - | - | TGTGCCATCAGTGAGTCACGGGACTCACCCCAGTACTTC | CAISESRDSPQYF
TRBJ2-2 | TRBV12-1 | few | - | TGTGCCAGCAGGTCCTATCCTAGCGGGAGAACACCGAACACCGGGGAGCTGTTTTTT | CASRSYPSGRTPNTGELFF
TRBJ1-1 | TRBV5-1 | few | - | TGCGCCAGCAGCCGAGAGGGACGCACTGAAGCTTTCTTT | CASSREGRTEAFF
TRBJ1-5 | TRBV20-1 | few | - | TGCAGTGCTAGAGATCGGGCGGCTGTCGGACAGCGACTCAATCAGCCCCAGCATTTT | CSARDRAAVGQRLNQPQHF
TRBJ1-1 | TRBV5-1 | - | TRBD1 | TGCGCCAGCAGCAGGACAGGAAAATTGAACACTGAAGCTTTCTTT | CASSRTGKLNTEAFF
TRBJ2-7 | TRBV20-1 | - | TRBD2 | TGCAGTGCTAGGGGACTAGCGGGGAAGGACTACGAGCAGTACTTC | CSARGLAGKDYEQYF
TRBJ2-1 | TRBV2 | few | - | TGTGCCAGCCCCCCCCCGGGGAGGAATGAGCAGTTCTTC | CASPPPGRNEQFF
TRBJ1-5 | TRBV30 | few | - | TGTGCCTGGAGTGTGGCCAATCAGCCCCAGCATTTT | CAWSVANQPQHF
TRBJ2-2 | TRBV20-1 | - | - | TGCAGTGCCGGGACTGTTAACACCGGGGAGCTGTTTTTT | CSAGTVNTGELFF
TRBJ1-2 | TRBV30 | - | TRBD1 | TGTGCCTGGACCAGAAGGACAGGGGGCGTCTATGGCTACACCTTC | CAWTRRTGGVYGYTF
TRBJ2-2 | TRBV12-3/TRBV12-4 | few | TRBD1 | TGTGCCAGCAACCTCGACAGGGGGCCCGGGGAGCTGTTTTTT | CASNLDRGPGELFF